This TCR beta chain was found in a study of neurological immune-mediated disorders (dated by TCRdb to the late 2010s). As for the study more broadly: Of the approximately 35 multiple sclerosis patients, 31 had relapsing-remitting MS and 3 had secondary progressive MS. Using UMI-based sequencing, the study compared peripheral blood TCR-beta repertoires from patients with HTLV-I-associated myelopathy (HAM/TSP), patients with multiple sclerosis, and healthy controls. Alongside PBMC samples, the set of fewer than 110 TCR-beta libraries contained longitudinal samples, technical triplicates, and paired CD4+ and CD8+ T-cell subsets that had been sorted. Of the approximately 70 subjects in the cohort, approximately 15 were HAM/TSP patients, approximately 35 were multiple sclerosis patients, and some 20 were healthy controls. The full study reports these points: The MS cluster was not associated with any clinical or MRI features, and the authors stated that larger cohorts are needed. Repertoires from 18 of 34 MS patients were grouped by phylogenetic analysis into a cluster of related CDR3 sequences, suggesting a possible repertoire-level signature. TCR clonal expansion was highest in HAM/TSP patients and lowest in MS patients, with MS patients falling below even healthy controls. No identical CDR3 amino acid sequences were found to be shared among expanded clones across subjects, suggesting that TCR-beta repertoires were private in all groups.

For the unsorted PBMC libraries, 2 million PBMCs were stored in RNAlater at -80 degrees C until RNA extraction and were used to generate the libraries. Multiple sclerosis patients were enrolled in a US clinical protocol evaluating disease progression by magnetic resonance imaging. Peripheral blood was subjected to Ficoll-Hypaque density gradient centrifugation to isolate PBMCs, which were then cryopreserved in liquid nitrogen. This clonotype was counted many times. The target of this receptor is not known. No much larger clonotype is one base removed from it; base qualities were not supplied. To synthesize cDNA, template-switch 5'RACE was performed with a primer carrying a 10-nucleotide random unique molecular identifier so that each TCR transcript was tagged. Every sequencing run covered 15-18 subjects and yielded more than 180 million TCR-beta sequences. Total RNA was extracted with the RNeasy kit. The KAPA Real-time Library Amplification kit was used to amplify TCR-beta VDJ regions with primers for the TCR constant region and the 5'RACE anchor. A first PCR added sample indexes and Illumina adaptors, and a second PCR then raised library yield. After purification with Ampure beads, the TCR product of roughly 650 bp was size-selected on a 2% E-gel SizeSelection system. Before pooling, library quality was checked on a Bioanalyzer, concentration was measured with Qubit, and libraries were quantified with the Kapa Library Quantification kit. An Illumina HiSeq 2500 was used to sequence the libraries paired-end at 2 x 150 bp. To increase sequence diversity, roughly 24-30% phiX was spiked into each library pool. The paper's processing steps were these. The quality-filtered reads were processed with the UMI-based MiGEC pipeline, whose error correction step removed more than 80% of the raw TCR sequences. VDJ genes were aligned to IMGT germline references, and each clonotype was defined by a unique CDR3 amino acid sequence together with V-J genes. Clonal expansion, Shannon diversity and CDR3 relatedness were evaluated with VDJtools (CalcPairwiseDistances, ClusterSamples), while phylogenetic trees were built in CLCbio workbench. A clone was classed as expanded if it had 8 or more unique UMIs, a cutoff based on coefficient-of-variation modelling across technical triplicates. The public sequencing data were trimmed at Q25 with fastp and processed into clonotypes with MiXCR by TCRdb, which kept only in-frame beta chains. Merged by CDR3 protein, the rows form single entries marked with the most common genes and DNA. In this record, the V and J calls reflect TCRdb's handling and not the investigators' own analysis. The sample yields fewer than 65,000 distinct CDR3 sequences; approximately 4% were counted once. The top ten constitute 2.9% of the sample.

Sequenced input: PBMCs. This sequence was found in a man aged 50-60 years with multiple sclerosis.

The DNA is as follows: TGCGCCAGCAGCTTGGGGGCCAGGGGGCCTCCAGATGGCTACACCTTC. This encodes CASSLGARGPPDGYTF. The chain is assembled from TRBV5-1 and TRBJ1-2; 8 middle bases align to TRBD1. The CDR3 measures 16 amino acids from cysteine to phenylalanine. Of the read, only the CDR3 DNA is kept; its 48 bases are in frame from base 1. Trimming accounts for 0 bases at V and 6 bases at J, while the number of junction bases matched to no gene is 10. Looking up the germline V gene yields CDR1 SGHRS and CDR2 YFSETQ.